Reported below is one T cell receptor beta chain. This entry belongs to a study of blood T cell repertoires in COVID-19. Overall study: The analysed material was cDNA or gDNA that came from T cells, B-cell-depleted T cells, or PBMCs.

This CDR3 contains 13 residues. Germline V gene data show CDR1 as KGHSY and CDR2 as FQNENV. Trimming stripped 3 bases from V and 1 base from J, with 7 bases between. Clones were sequenced by immunoSEQ multiplex PCR, and TCRdb holds only the in-frame ones, with some missing. Of 30,000 to 35,000 clones listed, roughly 85% are singletons. Sample: peripheral blood. The clonotype was recovered from a human donor with acute or convalescent COVID-19. The donor label of this sample is uncertain. V usage is TRBV16 and J usage is TRBJ2-7, with D hard to call. The CDR3 loop is CASSQIRSYEQYF. The DNA of the CDR3 is TGTGCCAGCAGCCAGATTCGGTCCTACGAGCAGTACTTC.